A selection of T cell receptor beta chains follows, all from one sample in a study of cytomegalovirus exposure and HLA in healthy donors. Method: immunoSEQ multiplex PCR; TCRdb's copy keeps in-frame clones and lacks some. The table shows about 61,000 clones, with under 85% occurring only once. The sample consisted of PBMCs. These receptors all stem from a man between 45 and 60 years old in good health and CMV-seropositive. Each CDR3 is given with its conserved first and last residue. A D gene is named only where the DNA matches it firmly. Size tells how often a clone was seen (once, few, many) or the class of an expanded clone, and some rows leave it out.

CDR3nt: TGCGCCAGCAGCGTTACAGGGACAGGGAGCTTCCTGACTTTC; CDR3aa: CASSVTGTGSFLTF; d_gene: TRBD1; len: 14; j_gene: TRBJ2-6; v_gene: TRBV5-1; abundance: -
CDR3nt: TGTGCCAGCTCATCCTCTTGGGGGGGAGAGACCCAGTACTTC; CDR3aa: CASSSSWGGETQYF; d_gene: TRBD2; len: 14; j_gene: TRBJ2-5; v_gene: TRBV18; abundance: -
CDR3nt: TGTGCCAGCAGTCCGACTAGCCAGAACACCGGGGAGCTGTTTTTT; CDR3aa: CASSPTSQNTGELFF; d_gene: TRBD2; len: 15; j_gene: TRBJ2-2; v_gene: TRBV28; abundance: many
CDR3nt: TGTGCCAGCAGCCCCCCAAGCTTAGGACTAGCGGGAGTCGGAAATGAGCAGTTCTTC; CDR3aa: CASSPPSLGLAGVGNEQFF; d_gene: TRBD2; len: 19; j_gene: TRBJ2-1; v_gene: TRBV7-9; abundance: -
CDR3nt: TGTGCCAGCAGTTTCCCATCGGGGGATACCTACAATGAGCAGTTCTTC; CDR3aa: CASSFPSGDTYNEQFF; d_gene: -; len: 16; j_gene: TRBJ2-1; v_gene: TRBV28; abundance: -
CDR3nt: TGCAGCGTTGAAGGCACTTCGTCAGGAGCTTTCTTT; CDR3aa: CSVEGTSSGAFF; d_gene: -; len: 12; j_gene: TRBJ1-1; v_gene: TRBV29-1; abundance: -
CDR3nt: TGTGCCAGCTCACCAACGGGACAGGGGTGGACCGGGGAGCTGTTTTTT; CDR3aa: CASSPTGQGWTGELFF; d_gene: TRBD1; len: 16; j_gene: TRBJ2-2; v_gene: TRBV18; abundance: -
CDR3nt: TGTGCCAGCAGCTACGGACAGGGGACTCAGCCCCAGCATTTT; CDR3aa: CASSYGQGTQPQHF; d_gene: TRBD1; len: 14; j_gene: TRBJ1-5; v_gene: TRBV6-6; abundance: -
CDR3nt: TGTGCCAGCAGCTCAGACAGGGCGAACACTGAAGCTTTCTTT; CDR3aa: CASSSDRANTEAFF; d_gene: TRBD1; len: 14; j_gene: TRBJ1-1; v_gene: TRBV7-6; abundance: -
CDR3nt: TGTGCCAGCGGGTCAGGTCCCTCTGGGGCCAACGTCCTGACTTTC; CDR3aa: CASGSGPSGANVLTF; d_gene: -; len: 15; j_gene: TRBJ2-6; v_gene: TRBV6-6; abundance: -
CDR3nt: TGTGCCAGCAGCTTGGGACGGGACGTAGCGGGAGGGGCTTACAATGAGCAGTTCTTC; CDR3aa: CASSLGRDVAGGAYNEQFF; d_gene: TRBD2; len: 19; j_gene: TRBJ2-1; v_gene: TRBV11-2; abundance: -
CDR3nt: TGTGCCAGTAGTCCCTCGTTGGCGGGAACTCTTAAGGCCAACGTCCTGACTTTC; CDR3aa: CASSPSLAGTLKANVLTF; d_gene: -; len: 18; j_gene: TRBJ2-6; v_gene: TRBV19; abundance: once
CDR3nt: TGTGCCAGCCCAATAATAGTAGCCAAAAACATTCAGTACTTC; CDR3aa: CASPIIVAKNIQYF; d_gene: -; len: 14; j_gene: TRBJ2-4; v_gene: TRBV6-6; abundance: -
CDR3nt: TGTGCCAGTAGTATAGACCCCTCGCGGATGAACACTGAAGCTTTCTTT; CDR3aa: CASSIDPSRMNTEAFF; d_gene: -; len: 16; j_gene: TRBJ1-1; v_gene: TRBV19; abundance: -
CDR3nt: TGTGCCAGCATCGGGGGGAACTATGGCTACACCTTC; CDR3aa: CASIGGNYGYTF; d_gene: -; len: 12; j_gene: TRBJ1-2; v_gene: TRBV2; abundance: -
CDR3nt: TGTGCCAGCAGCTTAGAACGGAGGAGACTAGCCCGCAATGAGCAGTTCTTC; CDR3aa: CASSLERRRLARNEQFF; d_gene: TRBD2; len: 17; j_gene: TRBJ2-1; v_gene: TRBV7-8; abundance: -
CDR3nt: TGTGCCAGCAGCGCGCATCGAACAGGGGAGCCCTACGAGCAGTACTTC; CDR3aa: CASSAHRTGEPYEQYF; d_gene: TRBD1; len: 16; j_gene: TRBJ2-7; v_gene: TRBV9; abundance: medium-sized
CDR3nt: TGTGCCAGCAGCTTAAGATGGACAGGGTCCACAGATACGCAGTATTTT; CDR3aa: CASSLRWTGSTDTQYF; d_gene: TRBD1; len: 16; j_gene: TRBJ2-3; v_gene: TRBV5-4; abundance: -
CDR3nt: TGTGCCAGCAGTTACCCCGGCGGTACTGGGAGCACTGAAGCTTTCTTT; CDR3aa: CASSYPGGTGSTEAFF; d_gene: -; len: 16; j_gene: TRBJ1-1; v_gene: TRBV6-5; abundance: -
CDR3nt: TGTGCCAGCAGTACTACCTTTAGCGGGAGGGCCTTTGGTGAGCAGTACTTC; CDR3aa: CASSTTFSGRAFGEQYF; d_gene: TRBD2; len: 17; j_gene: TRBJ2-7; v_gene: TRBV28; abundance: -
CDR3nt: TGTGCCAGTAGTATGGTGGGAGGCAGGGATGGCTACACCTTC; CDR3aa: CASSMVGGRDGYTF; d_gene: -; len: 14; j_gene: TRBJ1-2; v_gene: TRBV19; abundance: -
CDR3nt: TGTGCCAGCAGCACCGGACTAGCGGGGATTCGCAATGAGCAGTTCTTC; CDR3aa: CASSTGLAGIRNEQFF; d_gene: TRBD2; len: 16; j_gene: TRBJ2-1; v_gene: TRBV9; abundance: -
CDR3nt: TGTGCCACCAGCAGAGGGCGGGGGGGCCAAGAGACCCAGTACTTC; CDR3aa: CATSRGRGGQETQYF; d_gene: TRBD2; len: 15; j_gene: TRBJ2-5; v_gene: TRBV15; abundance: few
CDR3nt: TGTGCCAGCAGCTTAGTGACAGGGGGGAACACCGGGGAGCTGTTTTTT; CDR3aa: CASSLVTGGNTGELFF; d_gene: TRBD1; len: 16; j_gene: TRBJ2-2; v_gene: TRBV11-2; abundance: few
CDR3nt: TGTGCCAGCAGCCGGGGGGCCTCGTACAATGAGCAGTTCTTC; CDR3aa: CASSRGASYNEQFF; d_gene: -; len: 14; j_gene: TRBJ2-1; v_gene: TRBV6-6; abundance: -
CDR3nt: TGCGCCAGCAGACAAGGGTTTTTCAGGCAAAGGCCGAATTCACCCCTCCACTTT; CDR3aa: CASRQGFFRQRPNSPLHF; d_gene: -; len: 18; j_gene: TRBJ1-6; v_gene: TRBV4-1; abundance: -